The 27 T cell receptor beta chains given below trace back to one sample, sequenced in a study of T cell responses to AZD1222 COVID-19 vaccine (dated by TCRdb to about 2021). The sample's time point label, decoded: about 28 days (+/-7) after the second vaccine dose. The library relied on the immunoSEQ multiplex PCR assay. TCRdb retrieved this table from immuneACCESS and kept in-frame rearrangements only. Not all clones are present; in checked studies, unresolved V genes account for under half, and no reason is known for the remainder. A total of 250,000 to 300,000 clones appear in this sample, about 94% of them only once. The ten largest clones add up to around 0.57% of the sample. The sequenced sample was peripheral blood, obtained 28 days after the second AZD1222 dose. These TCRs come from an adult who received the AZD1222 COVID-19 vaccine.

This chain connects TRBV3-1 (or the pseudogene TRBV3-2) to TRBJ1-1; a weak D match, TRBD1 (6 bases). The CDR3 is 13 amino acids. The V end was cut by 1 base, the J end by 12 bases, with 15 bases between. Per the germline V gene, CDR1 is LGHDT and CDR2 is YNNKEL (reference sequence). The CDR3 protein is CASSQGVGGTTFF. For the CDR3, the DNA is TGTGCCAGCAGCCAAGGCGTGGGGGGCACTACTTTCTTT.

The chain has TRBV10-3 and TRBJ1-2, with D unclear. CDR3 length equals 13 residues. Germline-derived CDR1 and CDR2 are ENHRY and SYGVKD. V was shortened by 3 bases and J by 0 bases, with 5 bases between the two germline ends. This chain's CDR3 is CAISEDPNYGYTF. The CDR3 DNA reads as TGTGCCATCAGTGAAGACCCTAACTATGGCTACACCTTC.

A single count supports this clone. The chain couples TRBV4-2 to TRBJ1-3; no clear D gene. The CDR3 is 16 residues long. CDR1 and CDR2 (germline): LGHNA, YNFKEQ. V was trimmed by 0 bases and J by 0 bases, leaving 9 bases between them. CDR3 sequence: CASSQDRLSSGNTIYF. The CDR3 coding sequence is TGTGCCAGCAGCCAAGACAGGCTCAGCTCTGGAAACACCATATATTTT.

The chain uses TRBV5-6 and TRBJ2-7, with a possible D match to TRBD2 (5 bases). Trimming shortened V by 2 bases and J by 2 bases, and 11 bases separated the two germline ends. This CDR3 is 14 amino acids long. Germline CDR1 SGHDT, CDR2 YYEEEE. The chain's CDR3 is CASSFRGSAYEQYF. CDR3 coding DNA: TGTGCCAGCAGCTTTAGAGGGAGTGCCTACGAGCAGTACTTC.

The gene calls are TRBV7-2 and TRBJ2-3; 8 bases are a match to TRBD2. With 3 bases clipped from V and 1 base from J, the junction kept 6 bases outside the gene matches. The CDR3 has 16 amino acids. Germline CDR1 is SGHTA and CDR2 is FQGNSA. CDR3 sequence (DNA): TGTGCCAGCAGCTTCTTTAGCGGGACGGGCACAGATACGCAGTATTTT. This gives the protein CASSFFSGTGTDTQYF.

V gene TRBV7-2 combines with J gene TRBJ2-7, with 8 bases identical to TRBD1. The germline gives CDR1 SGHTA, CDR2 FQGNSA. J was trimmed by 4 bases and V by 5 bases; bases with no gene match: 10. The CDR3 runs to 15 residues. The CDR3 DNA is TGTGCCAGCAGCGGAACCGGGACAGGACTTTACGAGCAGTACTTC. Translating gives CASSGTGTGLYEQYF.

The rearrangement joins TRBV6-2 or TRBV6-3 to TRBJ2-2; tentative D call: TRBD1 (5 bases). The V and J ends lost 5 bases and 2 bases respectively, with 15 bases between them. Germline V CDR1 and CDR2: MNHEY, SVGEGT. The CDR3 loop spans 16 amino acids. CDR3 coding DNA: TGTGCCAGCAGTCCCGATGGCAGGGCTAACACCGGGGAGCTGTTTTTT. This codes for CASSPDGRANTGELFF.

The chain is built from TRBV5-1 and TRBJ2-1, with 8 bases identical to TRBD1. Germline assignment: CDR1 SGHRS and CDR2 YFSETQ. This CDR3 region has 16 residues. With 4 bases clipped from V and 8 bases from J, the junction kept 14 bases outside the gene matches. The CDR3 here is CASSLPTGGQGDEQFF. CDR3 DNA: TGCGCCAGCAGCCTCCCTACAGGGGGACAAGGGGATGAGCAGTTCTTC. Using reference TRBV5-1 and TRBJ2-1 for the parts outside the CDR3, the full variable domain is KAGVTQTPRYLIKTRGQQVTLSCSPISGHRSVSWYQQTPGQGLQFLFEYFSETQRNKGNFPGRFSGRQFSNSRSEMNVSTLELGDSALYLCASSLPTGGQGDEQFFGPGTRLTVL.

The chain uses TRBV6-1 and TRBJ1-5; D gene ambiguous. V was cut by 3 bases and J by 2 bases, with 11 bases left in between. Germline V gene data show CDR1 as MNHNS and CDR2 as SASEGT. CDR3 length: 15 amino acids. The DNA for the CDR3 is TGTGCCAGCAGTGAGTCGGGTTTGGGCAATCAGCCCCAGCATTTT. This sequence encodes CASSESGLGNQPQHF.

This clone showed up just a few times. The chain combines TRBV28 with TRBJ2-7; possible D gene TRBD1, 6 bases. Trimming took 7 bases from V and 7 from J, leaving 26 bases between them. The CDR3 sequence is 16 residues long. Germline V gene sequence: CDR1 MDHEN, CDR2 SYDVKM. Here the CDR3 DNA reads TGTGCCAGCATCCCGGCAGTAGGGCAGACAACAGGGGAGCAGTACTTC. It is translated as CASIPAVGQTTGEQYF.

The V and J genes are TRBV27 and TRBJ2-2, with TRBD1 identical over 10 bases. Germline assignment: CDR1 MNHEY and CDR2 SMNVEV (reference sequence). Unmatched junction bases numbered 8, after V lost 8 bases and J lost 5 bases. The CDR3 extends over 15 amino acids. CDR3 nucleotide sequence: TGTGCCAGCCGTAGACAGGGGGCTTATACCGGGGAGCTGTTTTTT. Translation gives CASRRQGAYTGELFF.

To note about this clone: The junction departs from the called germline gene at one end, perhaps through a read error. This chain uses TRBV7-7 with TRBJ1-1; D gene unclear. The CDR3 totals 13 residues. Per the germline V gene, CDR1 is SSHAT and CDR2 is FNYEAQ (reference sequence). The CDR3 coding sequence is TGTGCTAGCAGCTTAACCGGGAACACTGAAGCTTTCTTT. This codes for CASSLTGNTEAFF.

Written as DNA, the CDR3 is TGCAGTGCTAGTAAGGGGTTGGTCTCGTACGAGCAGTACTTC. It specifies CSASKGLVSYEQYF. J is TRBJ2-7 and V is TRBV20-1; D possibly corresponds to TRBD1 (5 bases). Looked up from germline, CDR1 is DFQATT and CDR2 is SNEGSKA (reference sequence). The ends were cut back, 3 bases at V and 4 bases at J, with 16 bases in the middle. The CDR3 runs to 14 residues.

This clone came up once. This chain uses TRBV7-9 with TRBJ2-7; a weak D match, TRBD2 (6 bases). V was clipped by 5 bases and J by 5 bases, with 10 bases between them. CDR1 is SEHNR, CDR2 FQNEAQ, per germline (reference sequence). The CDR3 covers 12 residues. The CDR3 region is CASSAGTHEQYF. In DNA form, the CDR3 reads TGTGCCAGCAGCGCCGGGACTCACGAGCAGTACTTC.

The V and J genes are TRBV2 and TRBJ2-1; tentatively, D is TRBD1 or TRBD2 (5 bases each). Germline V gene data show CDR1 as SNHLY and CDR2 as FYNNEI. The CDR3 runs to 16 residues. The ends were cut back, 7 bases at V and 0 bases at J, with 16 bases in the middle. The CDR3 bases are TGTGCCAGCACCGAGTGGGCAGGGAGCTCCTACAATGAGCAGTTCTTC. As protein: CASTEWAGSSYNEQFF.

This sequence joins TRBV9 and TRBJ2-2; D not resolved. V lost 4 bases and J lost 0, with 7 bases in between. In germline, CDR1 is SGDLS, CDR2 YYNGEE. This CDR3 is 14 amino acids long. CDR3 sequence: CASSPRANTGELFF. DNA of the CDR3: TGTGCCAGCAGCCCCCGGGCGAACACCGGGGAGCTGTTTTTT.

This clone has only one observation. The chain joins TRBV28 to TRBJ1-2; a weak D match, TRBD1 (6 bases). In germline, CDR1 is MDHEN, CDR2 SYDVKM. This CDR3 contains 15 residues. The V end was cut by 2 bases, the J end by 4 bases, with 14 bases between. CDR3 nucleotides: TGTGCCAGCAGTTTAGGGGGCGGTAAGGGCTATGGCTACACCTTC. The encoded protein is CASSLGGGKGYGYTF.

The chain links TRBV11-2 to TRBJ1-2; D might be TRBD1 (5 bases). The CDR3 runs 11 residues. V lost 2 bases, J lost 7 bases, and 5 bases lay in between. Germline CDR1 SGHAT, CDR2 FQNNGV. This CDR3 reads CASSLQGGYTF. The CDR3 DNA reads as TGTGCCAGCAGCTTACAGGGTGGCTACACCTTC.

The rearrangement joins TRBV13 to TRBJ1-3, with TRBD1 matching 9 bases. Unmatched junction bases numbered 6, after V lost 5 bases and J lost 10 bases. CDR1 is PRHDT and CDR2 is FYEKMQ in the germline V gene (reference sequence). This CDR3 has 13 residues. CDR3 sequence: CASSNRGRETIYF. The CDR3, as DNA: TGTGCCAGCAGCAACAGGGGGCGAGAAACCATATATTTT.

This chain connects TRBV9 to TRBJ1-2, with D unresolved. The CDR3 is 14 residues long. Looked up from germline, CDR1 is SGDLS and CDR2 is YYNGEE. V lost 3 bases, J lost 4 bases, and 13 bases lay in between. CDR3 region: CASSGRTGPYGYTF. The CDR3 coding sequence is TGTGCCAGCAGCGGCCGGACGGGCCCCTATGGCTACACCTTC. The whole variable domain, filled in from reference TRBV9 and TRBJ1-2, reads DSGVTQTPKHLITATGQRVTLRCSPRSGDLSVYWYQQSLDQGLQFLIQYYNGEERAKGNILERFSAQQFPDLHSELNLSSLELGDSALYFCASSGRTGPYGYTFGSGTRLTVV.

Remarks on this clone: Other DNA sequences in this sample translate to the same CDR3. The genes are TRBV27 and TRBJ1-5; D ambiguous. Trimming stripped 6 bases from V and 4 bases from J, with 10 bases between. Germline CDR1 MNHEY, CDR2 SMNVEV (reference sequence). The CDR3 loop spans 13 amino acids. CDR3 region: CASSPGGNQPQHF. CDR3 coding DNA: TGTGCCAGCAGCCCCGGAGGGAATCAGCCCCAGCATTTT.

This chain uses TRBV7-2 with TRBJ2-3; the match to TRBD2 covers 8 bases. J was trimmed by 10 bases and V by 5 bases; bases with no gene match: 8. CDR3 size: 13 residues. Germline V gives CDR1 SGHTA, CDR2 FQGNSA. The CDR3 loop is CASSQGLDGAQYF. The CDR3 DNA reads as TGTGCCAGCAGCCAGGGACTAGATGGTGCGCAGTATTTT.

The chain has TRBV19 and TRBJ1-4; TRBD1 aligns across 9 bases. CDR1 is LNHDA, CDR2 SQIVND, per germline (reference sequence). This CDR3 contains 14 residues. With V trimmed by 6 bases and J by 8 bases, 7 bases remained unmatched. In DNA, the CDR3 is TGTGCCAGTAGCCCGGGACAGGGCTACGAAAAACTGTTTTTT. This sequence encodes CASSPGQGYEKLFF. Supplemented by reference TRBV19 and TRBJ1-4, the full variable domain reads DGGITQSPKYLFRKEGQNVTLSCEQNLNHDAMYWYRQDPGQGLRLIYYSQIVNDFQKGDIAEGYSVSREKKESFPLTVTSAQKNPTAFYLCASSPGQGYEKLFFGSGTQLSVL.

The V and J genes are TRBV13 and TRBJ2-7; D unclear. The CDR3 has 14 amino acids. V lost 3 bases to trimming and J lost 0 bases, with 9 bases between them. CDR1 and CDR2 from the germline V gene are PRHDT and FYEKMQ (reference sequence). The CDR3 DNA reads TGTGCCAGCAGCTTCGCCACGAGCTCCTACGAGCAGTACTTC. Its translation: CASSFATSSYEQYF.

CDR3 in DNA: TGTGCCAGTAGTATAGGTGGCCCCCCCTACGAGCAGTACTTC. This gives the protein CASSIGGPPYEQYF. The chain uses TRBV19 and TRBJ2-7; no clear D gene. The CDR3 has 14 amino acids. Trimming stripped 1 base from V and 2 bases from J, with 9 bases between. Germline V gene lookup returns CDR1 LNHDA and CDR2 SQIVND (reference sequence).

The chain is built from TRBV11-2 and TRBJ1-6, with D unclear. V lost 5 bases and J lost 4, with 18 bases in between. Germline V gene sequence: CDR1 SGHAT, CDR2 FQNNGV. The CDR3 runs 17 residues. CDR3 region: CASSTYPREIYNSPLHF. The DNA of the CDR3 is TGTGCCAGCAGCACCTACCCCCGGGAAATATATAATTCACCCCTCCACTTT. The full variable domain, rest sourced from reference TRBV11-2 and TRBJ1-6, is EAGVAQSPRYKIIEKRQSVAFWCNPISGHATLYWYQQILGQGPKLLIQFQNNGVVDDSQLPKDRFSAERLKGVDSTLKIQPAKLEDSAVYLCASSTYPREIYNSPLHFGNGTRLTVT.

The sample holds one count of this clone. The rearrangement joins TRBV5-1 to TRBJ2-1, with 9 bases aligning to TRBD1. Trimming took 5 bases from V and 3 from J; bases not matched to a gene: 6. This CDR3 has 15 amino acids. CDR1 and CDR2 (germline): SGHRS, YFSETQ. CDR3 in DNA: TGCGCCAGCAGATTCGACAGGGGGAACTACAATGAGCAGTTCTTC. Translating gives CASRFDRGNYNEQFF. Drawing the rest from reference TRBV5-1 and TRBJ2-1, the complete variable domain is KAGVTQTPRYLIKTRGQQVTLSCSPISGHRSVSWYQQTPGQGLQFLFEYFSETQRNKGNFPGRFSGRQFSNSRSEMNVSTLELGDSALYLCASRFDRGNYNEQFFGPGTRLTVL.